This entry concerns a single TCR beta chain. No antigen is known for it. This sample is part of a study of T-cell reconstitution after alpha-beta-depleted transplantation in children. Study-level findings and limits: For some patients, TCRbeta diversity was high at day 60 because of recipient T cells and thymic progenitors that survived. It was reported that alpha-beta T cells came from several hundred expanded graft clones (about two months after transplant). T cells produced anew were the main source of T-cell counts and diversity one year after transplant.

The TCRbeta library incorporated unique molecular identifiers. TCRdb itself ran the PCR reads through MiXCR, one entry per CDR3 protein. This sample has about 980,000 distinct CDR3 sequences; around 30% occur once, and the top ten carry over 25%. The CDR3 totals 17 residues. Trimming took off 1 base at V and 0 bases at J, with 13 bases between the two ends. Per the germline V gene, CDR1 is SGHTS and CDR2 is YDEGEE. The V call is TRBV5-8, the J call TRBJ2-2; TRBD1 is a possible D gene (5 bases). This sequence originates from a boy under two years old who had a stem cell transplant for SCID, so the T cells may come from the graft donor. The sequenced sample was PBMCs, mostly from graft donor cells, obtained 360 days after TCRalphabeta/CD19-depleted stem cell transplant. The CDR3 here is CASSLSGRVANTGELFF. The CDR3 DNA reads TGTGCCAGCAGCTTGAGTGGCAGGGTTGCGAACACCGGGGAGCTGTTTTTT. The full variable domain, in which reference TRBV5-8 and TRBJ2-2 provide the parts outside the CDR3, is EAGVTQSPTHLIKTRGQQATLRCSPISGHTSVYWYQQALGLGLQFLLWYDEGEERNRGNFPPRFSGRQFPNYSSELNVNALELEDSALYLCASSLSGRVANTGELFFGEGSRLTVL.